The 31 T cell receptor beta chains listed next were all sequenced from one sample in a study of T cell responses to AZD1222 COVID-19 vaccine. The assay was immunoSEQ multiplex PCR, and TCRdb's table has in-frame clones only and misses some. The table has about 130,000 clones, around nine tenths seen once. The source was peripheral blood, collected on day 0 of AZD1222 vaccination. These receptors originate from an adult in good health.

This chain connects TRBV19 to TRBJ1-1; no clear D. Between the trimmed V and J ends, which lost 1 base and 2 bases, there was a span of 11 bases. CDR3 size: 15 residues. Germline CDR1 reads LNHDA; CDR2 reads SQIVND (reference sequence). CDR3 loop: CASSIGFGLNTEAFF. CDR3 nucleotides: TGTGCCAGTAGTATAGGGTTCGGCCTAAACACTGAAGCTTTCTTT. Together with reference TRBV19 and TRBJ1-1, the CDR3 gives the full variable domain: DGGITQSPKYLFRKEGQNVTLSCEQNLNHDAMYWYRQDPGQGLRLIYYSQIVNDFQKGDIAEGYSVSREKKESFPLTVTSAQKNPTAFYLCASSIGFGLNTEAFFGQGTRLTVV.

This chain joins TRBV5-1 and TRBJ1-2; the match to TRBD1 covers 12 bases. V lost 3 bases and J lost 6; bases outside the gene matches: 9. Per the germline V gene, CDR1 is SGHRS and CDR2 is YFSETQ. This CDR3 spans 16 amino acids. As DNA, the CDR3 is TGCGCCAGCAGCTCGGGACAGGGGGCGCAAGGAAATGGCTACACCTTC. Its protein product is CASSSGQGAQGNGYTF.

The V call is TRBV5-6, the J call TRBJ2-3, with D tentatively TRBD2 (6 bases). The V and J ends lost 2 bases and 2 bases respectively, with 15 bases between them. CDR1 is SGHDT, CDR2 YYEEEE, per germline. This CDR3 contains 16 residues. The CDR3 sequence is CASSFGGVQYTDTQYF. The CDR3 DNA reads as TGTGCCAGCAGCTTTGGAGGGGTACAGTACACAGATACGCAGTATTTT.

V usage is TRBV6-5 and J usage is TRBJ1-1; a weak D match, TRBD1 (5 bases). The V gene lost 8 bases and the J gene lost 4 bases, with 14 bases spanning the gap. The CDR3 extends over 13 amino acids. CDR1 is MNHEY and CDR2 is SVGAGI in the germline V gene. The CDR3 sequence is CASHKPGLTEAFF. The CDR3 coding sequence is TGTGCCAGCCACAAGCCGGGGCTCACTGAAGCTTTCTTT.

This rearrangement joins TRBV7-9 to TRBJ1-2, with no clear D. Germline CDR1 SEHNR, CDR2 FQNEAQ (reference sequence). This CDR3 comprises 11 residues. V lost 10 bases and J lost 2, with 8 bases in between. The CDR3 region is CAIKSNYGYTF. CDR3 DNA: TGTGCCATCAAGTCGAACTATGGCTACACCTTC.

V gene TRBV18 combines with J gene TRBJ1-5, with D unclear. Trimming cost V 3 bases and J 5 bases, with 14 bases left between them. This CDR3 comprises 15 residues. CDR1 is KGHSH and CDR2 is LQKENI in the germline V gene. The DNA of the CDR3 is TGTGCCAGCTCACCCCCCGGACGGTCCGATCAGCCCCAGCATTTT. Amino acids: CASSPPGRSDQPQHF. Full variable domain (rest looked up from reference TRBV18 and TRBJ1-5): NAGVMQNPRHLVRRRGQEARLRCSPMKGHSHVYWYRQLPEEGLKFMVYLQKENIIDESGMPKERFSAEFPKEGPSILRIQQVVRGDSAAYFCASSPPGRSDQPQHFGDGTRLSIL.

The gene calls are TRBV7-6 and TRBJ1-2; possible D gene TRBD1, 6 bases. CDR3 length: 15 amino acids. The V end lost 2 bases, the J end lost 3 bases, and 13 bases lay between the germline ends. Germline CDR1 is SGHVS and CDR2 is FNYEAQ. The CDR3 here is CASSLKQGQDYGYTF. The CDR3 region has the DNA TGTGCCAGCAGCTTAAAACAGGGTCAAGACTATGGCTACACCTTC.

The CDR3: CSVEFLEGIPYF. CDR3 bases: TGCAGCGTTGAGTTTCTAGAGGGCATTCCGTACTTC. The chain combines TRBV29-1 with TRBJ2-7; D may be TRBD2 (5 bases). Trimming stripped 3 bases from V and 12 bases from J, with 18 bases between. CDR3 size: 12 residues. Germline CDR1 SQVTM, CDR2 ANQGSEA.

The chain links TRBV19 to TRBJ2-6, with D perhaps TRBD2 (6 bases). The CDR3 sequence is 17 residues long. Germline values: CDR1 LNHDA, CDR2 SQIVND (reference sequence). V was clipped by 5 bases and J by 0 bases, with 14 bases between them. In DNA form, the CDR3 reads TGTGCCAGTAGTCCCCGACTAGGCAGCTCTGGGGCCAACGTCCTGACTTTC. It encodes CASSPRLGSSGANVLTF.

In its sample, this clone was seen once. The chain joins TRBV7-9 to TRBJ1-3; no clear D gene. This CDR3 is 15 amino acids long. Between the trimmed V and J ends, which lost 5 bases and 4 bases, there was a span of 15 bases. Germline V gene sequence: CDR1 SEHNR, CDR2 FQNEAQ (reference sequence). This chain's CDR3 is CASSLDPLGGNTIYF. As DNA, the CDR3 is TGTGCCAGCAGCCTGGACCCCCTGGGAGGAAACACCATATATTTT.

The rearrangement joins TRBV19 to TRBJ2-7; D uncertain. V gave up 0 bases and J gave up 3 bases, with 6 bases separating them. Germline CDR1 reads LNHDA; CDR2 reads SQIVND (reference sequence). CDR3 length: 13 residues. The CDR3 nucleotides are TGTGCCAGTAGTATAGATCAATACTACGAGCAGTACTTC. Amino acid sequence: CASSIDQYYEQYF.

The rearrangement uses TRBV6-5 and TRBJ2-3; D might be TRBD1 (6 bases). CDR3 length: 15 amino acids. Trimming stripped 6 bases from V and 1 base from J, with 14 bases between. Germline-derived CDR1 and CDR2 are MNHEY and SVGAGI. This CDR3 is CASSSRDIRTDTQYF. In DNA, the CDR3 is TGTGCCAGCAGCTCACGGGACATTCGCACAGATACGCAGTATTTT.

This chain joins TRBV7-2 and TRBJ1-2, with D possibly being TRBD1 (6 bases). Trimming took 5 bases from V and 7 from J, leaving 26 bases between them. The germline gives CDR1 SGHTA, CDR2 FQGNSA. This CDR3 is 17 amino acids long. CDR3 residues: CASSGGNRGTTGRGYTF. In nucleotides, the CDR3 is TGTGCCAGCAGCGGGGGGAATAGGGGGACCACTGGTCGTGGCTACACCTTC.

This clone was counted a single time. The gene calls are TRBV20-1 and TRBJ1-5; 9 nucleotides line up with TRBD1. Germline trimming cut 3 bases from V and 5 bases from J; bases unmatched to any gene: 5. Germline loops: CDR1 DFQATT, CDR2 SNEGSKA (reference sequence). CDR3 size: 14 residues. CDR3 DNA: TGCAGTGCTAGTCCGGACAGGGGAGATCAGCCCCAGCATTTT. This gives the protein CSASPDRGDQPQHF.

The genes are TRBV11-2 and TRBJ1-2; D is possibly TRBD1 (5 bases). In germline, CDR1 is SGHAT, CDR2 FQNNGV. The V gene lost 1 base and the J gene lost 6 bases, with 15 bases spanning the gap. CDR3 size: 15 residues. CDR3 nucleotides: TGTGCCAGCAGCTTAGGTGTTCCCAGGGTAAATGGCTACACCTTC. The encoded protein is CASSLGVPRVNGYTF. Using reference TRBV11-2 and TRBJ1-2 for the parts outside the CDR3, the full variable domain is EAGVAQSPRYKIIEKRQSVAFWCNPISGHATLYWYQQILGQGPKLLIQFQNNGVVDDSQLPKDRFSAERLKGVDSTLKIQPAKLEDSAVYLCASSLGVPRVNGYTFGSGTRLTVV.

The J gene is TRBJ1-2, the V gene TRBV29-1, with D tentatively TRBD1 (6 bases). The CDR3 is made up of 12 amino acids. CDR1 and CDR2 from the germline V gene are SQVTM and ANQGSEA. V was pared by 5 bases and J by 0 bases, with 7 bases between. CDR3 sequence: CSVRDTNYGYTF. The DNA for the CDR3 is TGCAGCGTTCGGGACACTAACTATGGCTACACCTTC.

The V gene is TRBV5-1, the J gene TRBJ2-2; TRBD1 aligns across 8 bases. The ends lost 5 bases at V and 2 bases at J; junction bases unmatched: 5. The CDR3 totals 15 residues. The germline CDR1 and CDR2 sequences are SGHRS and YFSETQ. CDR3 in amino acids: CASRVDRANTGELFF. In DNA form, the CDR3 reads TGCGCCAGCAGGGTGGACAGGGCCAACACCGGGGAGCTGTTTTTT.

This clone has more than one count but fewer than ten. The rearrangement links TRBV7-2 to TRBJ1-6; D not certain. V was cut by 9 bases and J by 7 bases, with 13 bases left in between. CDR1 is SGHTA and CDR2 is FQGNSA in the germline V gene. The CDR3 length is 13 residues. DNA of the CDR3: TGTGCCAGTGGGGAAGGGAGGAATTCACCCCTCCACTTT. This encodes CASGEGRNSPLHF.

This chain joins TRBV7-2 and TRBJ1-5; the match to TRBD1 covers 7 bases. The CDR3 contains 14 residues. Germline-derived CDR1 and CDR2 are SGHTA and FQGNSA. Losses at the gene ends were 5 bases for V and 10 bases for J; bases not matched to a gene: 11. The CDR3 protein is CASSQRTGAGPQHF. The CDR3, as DNA: TGTGCCAGCAGCCAACGGACAGGCGCTGGACCCCAGCATTTT.

The chain links TRBV5-4 to TRBJ1-3; D is unclear. Germline V gene lookup returns CDR1 SGHNT and CDR2 YYREEE (reference sequence). Deletions cut 2 bases from V and 0 bases from J, with 9 bases between. This CDR3 comprises 15 residues. The CDR3 DNA is TGTGCCAGCAGCTTAATGGGCGGCTCTGGAAACACCATATATTTT. It is translated as CASSLMGGSGNTIYF.

The chain links TRBV7-2 to TRBJ2-1; D gene ambiguous. The CDR3 sequence is 12 residues long. Trimming cost V 5 bases and J 9 bases, with 11 bases left between them. CDR1 and CDR2 from the germline V gene are SGHTA and FQGNSA. CDR3 coding DNA: TGTGCCAGCAGCCATTCCTTAAGTGAGCAGTTCTTC. This translates into CASSHSLSEQFF. The whole variable domain, remainder taken from reference TRBV7-2 and TRBJ2-1, is GAGVSQSPSNKVTEKGKDVELRCDPISGHTALYWYRQSLGQGLEFLIYFQGNSAPDKSGLPSDRFSAERTGGSVSTLTIQRTQQEDSAVYLCASSHSLSEQFFGPGTRLTVL.

The V call is TRBV6-5, the J call TRBJ1-5; D not resolved. The germline V gene encodes CDR1 MNHEY and CDR2 SVGAGI. CDR3 length: 14 amino acids. The ends were cut back, 6 bases at V and 1 base at J, with 10 bases in the middle. The CDR3 protein is CASSRETSNQPQHF. For the CDR3, the DNA is TGTGCCAGCAGCCGTGAGACGAGCAATCAGCCCCAGCATTTT.

The chain recombines TRBV11-2 with TRBJ1-2; TRBD1 aligns across 7 bases. V lost 1 base and J lost 2; bases outside the gene matches: 13. The CDR3 is made up of 18 amino acids. The V gene's germline CDR1 is SGHAT and CDR2 FQNNGV. CDR3 sequence reads: CASSLGGGAGNLNYGYTF. The CDR3 DNA is TGTGCCAGCAGCTTAGGAGGGGGCGCAGGAAATCTAAACTATGGCTACACCTTC.

The genes are TRBV19 and TRBJ1-1; D possibly corresponds to TRBD1 (6 bases). Per the germline V gene, CDR1 is LNHDA and CDR2 is SQIVND (reference sequence). Trimming cost V 4 bases and J 4 bases, with 16 bases left between them. There are 15 residues in the CDR3. CDR3 nucleotide sequence: TGTGCCAGTAGTAACCAGGGGTTAAGGAGCACTGAAGCTTTCTTT. Translating it yields CASSNQGLRSTEAFF.

Remarks on this clone: Different DNA sequences within this sample yield the same CDR3. The genes are TRBV7-9 and TRBJ1-5, with D unresolved. The CDR3 totals 14 residues. The V gene lost 0 bases and the J gene lost 0 bases, with 3 bases spanning the gap. Germline V CDR1 and CDR2: SEHNR, FQNEAQ (reference sequence). The CDR3 nucleotides are TGTGCCAGCAGCTTAGCTGGTAGCAATCAGCCCCAGCATTTT. This codes for CASSLAGSNQPQHF.

This chain links TRBV11-2 with TRBJ2-3, with 12 bases fitting TRBD2. This CDR3 region has 15 residues. Germline V gives CDR1 SGHAT, CDR2 FQNNGV. The V gene end was trimmed by 5 bases and the J gene end by 3 bases; junction bases not matched to a gene: 3. CDR3 DNA sequence: TGTGCCAGCAGCCCACTAGCGGGAGGTACAGATACGCAGTATTTT. The encoded protein is CASSPLAGGTDTQYF.

The CDR3 nucleotides are TGTGCCAGCGCGGGACAGAACTATGGCTACACCTTC. Its protein product is CASAGQNYGYTF. The chain couples TRBV2 to TRBJ1-2, with 7 positions matching TRBD1. This CDR3 spans 12 amino acids. The germline V gene encodes CDR1 SNHLY and CDR2 FYNNEI. The V segment lost 8 bases and the J segment 2 bases; nucleotides outside the gene matches: 2.

This chain links TRBV18 with TRBJ1-6; TRBD1 matches at 7 bases. In germline, CDR1 is KGHSH, CDR2 LQKENI. Germline trimming cut 5 bases from V and 8 bases from J; bases unmatched to any gene: 3. The CDR3 loop spans 13 amino acids. CDR3 nucleotide sequence: TGTGCCAGCTCAACAGGGGCGGATTCACCCCTCCACTTT. It yields the protein CASSTGADSPLHF.

The chain employs TRBV6-5 and TRBJ1-1; no reliable D call. In germline, CDR1 is MNHEY, CDR2 SVGAGI. Deletions cut 2 bases from V and 0 bases from J, with 7 bases between. This CDR3 region has 14 residues. CDR3 sequence reads: CASSYLAMNTEAFF. In nucleotides, the CDR3 is TGTGCCAGCAGTTACCTGGCGATGAACACTGAAGCTTTCTTT.

V gene TRBV25-1 combines with J gene TRBJ1-1; possible D gene TRBD1, 6 bases. Germline V CDR1 and CDR2: MGHDK, SYGVNS. CDR3 length: 11 residues. V lost 7 bases, J lost 7 bases, and 10 bases lay in between. The CDR3 DNA follows: TGTGCCAGCACGAGGGGGTTTGAAGCTTTCTTT. It encodes CASTRGFEAFF.

This clone has more than one count but fewer than ten. V and J are TRBV19 and TRBJ2-2, with D possibly TRBD1 on 5 matching bases. This CDR3 region has 15 residues. Trimming removed 1 base from V and 3 bases from J, with 9 bases in between. The germline V gene has CDR1 LNHDA and CDR2 SQIVND (reference sequence). CDR3: CASSIVGQDTGELFF. In DNA form, the CDR3 reads TGTGCCAGTAGTATAGTGGGGCAGGACACCGGGGAGCTGTTTTTT.